This TCR beta chain was identified in a study of T cell changes during pregnancy in multiple sclerosis. CDR3 length: 15 residues. The junction had 9 bases not matched to a gene; V was cut back by 3 bases and J by 4 bases. Germline V gene lookup returns CDR1 SGHTA and CDR2 FQGTGA. Only in-frame clones appear in the TCRdb table, and some are missing; sequencing was by immunoSEQ multiplex PCR. The data show approximately 30,000 clones, roughly 90% seen once. The sequence was obtained from a female donor in good health, enrolled as a control in a pregnancy study. The specimen comprised CD4+ T cells from peripheral blood mononuclear cells, sampled in the first trimester of pregnancy. The chain carries TRBV7-3 and TRBJ2-7, with 7 positions matching TRBD1. CDR3 loop: CASSLGDSPFYEQYF. CDR3 DNA sequence: TGTGCCAGCAGCTTGGGGGACAGCCCGTTTTACGAGCAGTACTTC. Based on the CDR3 plus reference TRBV7-3 and TRBJ2-7, the full variable domain is GAGVSQTPSNKVTEKGKYVELRCDPISGHTALYWYRQSLGQGPEFLIYFQGTGAADDSGLPNDRFFAVRPEGSVSTLKIQRTERGDSAVYLCASSLGDSPFYEQYFGPGTRLTVT.